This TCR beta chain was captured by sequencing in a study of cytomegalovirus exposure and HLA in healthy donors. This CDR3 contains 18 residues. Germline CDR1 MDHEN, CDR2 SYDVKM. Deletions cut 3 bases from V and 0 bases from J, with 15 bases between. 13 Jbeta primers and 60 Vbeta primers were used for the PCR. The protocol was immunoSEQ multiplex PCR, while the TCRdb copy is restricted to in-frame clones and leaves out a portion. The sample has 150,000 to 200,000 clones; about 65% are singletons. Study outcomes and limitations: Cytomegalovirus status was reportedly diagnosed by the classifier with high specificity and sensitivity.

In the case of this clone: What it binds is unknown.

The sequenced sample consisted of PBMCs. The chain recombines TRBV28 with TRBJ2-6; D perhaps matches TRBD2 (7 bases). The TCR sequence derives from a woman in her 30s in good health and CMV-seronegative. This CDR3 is CASSFRGASLSGANVLTF. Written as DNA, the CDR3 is TGTGCCAGCAGTTTTCGGGGGGCCTCCCTCTCTGGGGCCAACGTCCTGACTTTC.